The entry below describes one T cell receptor beta chain. What it binds is unknown. This sample was taken from a study of cytomegalovirus exposure and HLA in healthy donors. PCR used 60 Vbeta primers and 13 Jbeta primers. Per the authors' pipeline: Unique TCR beta chains totaled roughly 81 million in a later count, with approximately 10 million of them shared. Generated by immunoSEQ multiplex PCR, the TCRdb table keeps only in-frame clones and is missing some. That table gives V, J and clone size, and the DNA gave D and trimming. The table records 100,000 to 120,000 clones, about 80% of them present only once. Findings and limits, study-wide: An analysis was carried out at a later point. It showed that HLA-associated TCR beta chains were more clonally expanded than equally common non-associated chains. Earlier findings revealed that most TCR beta V segments proved productive either about 87% or about 30% of the time. The study labeled 150 to 200 TCR beta chains cytomegalovirus-associated.

The receptor's source is a man aged 25 to 45 in good health and CMV-seropositive. Sequenced input: PBMCs.

CDR3 residues: CASSYGGEETQYF. The CDR3 DNA reads as TGTGCCAGCAGCTACGGGGGGGAAGAGACCCAGTACTTC. The chain recombines TRBV7-3 with TRBJ2-5, with 8 bases fitting TRBD2. CDR1 and CDR2 (germline): SGHTA, FQGTGA. Trimming at V came to 4 bases and at J to 3 bases, leaving 1 base not matched to a gene. This CDR3 has 13 residues.